The entry below gives a single TCR beta chain sequence along with its context. Its specificity is not known. The sample belongs to a study of T cell responses to AZD1222 COVID-19 vaccine. V dropped 0 bases and J dropped 0 bases, with 8 bases sitting between them. CDR3 length equals 15 residues. The germline V gene has CDR1 PRHDT and CDR2 FYEKMQ (reference sequence). Sequencing used immunoSEQ multiplex PCR; TCRdb keeps in-frame clones, though not all of them. Of some 99,000 clones in the sample, about 90% were seen once. Study-wide points: It should be noted that donors were predominantly white British and more often female, and clonal diversity was possibly underestimated. Spike-wide vaccine-associated CD4 TCRs dominated at 160-218 and 743-854.

The sequence came from an adult in good health. This chain links TRBV13 with TRBJ1-2; no clear D gene. Here the sequenced sample was peripheral blood, taken on day 0 of AZD1222 vaccination. This CDR3 reads CASSLGVEANYGYTF. CDR3 bases: TGTGCCAGCAGCTTAGGAGTGGAAGCTAACTATGGCTACACCTTC.